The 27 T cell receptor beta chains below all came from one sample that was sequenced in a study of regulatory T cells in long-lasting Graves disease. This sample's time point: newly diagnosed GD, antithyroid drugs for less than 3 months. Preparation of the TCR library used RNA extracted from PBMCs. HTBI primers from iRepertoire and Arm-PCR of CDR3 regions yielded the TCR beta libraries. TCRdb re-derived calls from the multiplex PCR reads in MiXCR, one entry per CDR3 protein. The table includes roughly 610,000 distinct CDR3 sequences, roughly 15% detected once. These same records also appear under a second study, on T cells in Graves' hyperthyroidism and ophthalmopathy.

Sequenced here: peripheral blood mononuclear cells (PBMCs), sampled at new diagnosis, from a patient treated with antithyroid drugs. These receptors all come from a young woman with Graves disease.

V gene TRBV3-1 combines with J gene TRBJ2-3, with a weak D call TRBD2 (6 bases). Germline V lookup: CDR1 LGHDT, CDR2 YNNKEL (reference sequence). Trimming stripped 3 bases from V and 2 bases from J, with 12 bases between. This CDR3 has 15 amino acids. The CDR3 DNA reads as TGTGCCAGCAGCCAGGGCGGAGGGGCCACAGATACGCAGTATTTT. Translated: CASSQGGGATDTQYF.

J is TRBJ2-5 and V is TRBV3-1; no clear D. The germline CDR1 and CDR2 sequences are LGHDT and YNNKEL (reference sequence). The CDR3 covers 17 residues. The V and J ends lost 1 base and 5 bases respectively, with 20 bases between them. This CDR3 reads CASSQGARGRSTETQYF. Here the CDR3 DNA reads TGTGCCAGCAGCCAAGGGGCCCGCGGCCGCTCAACGGAGACCCAGTACTTC.

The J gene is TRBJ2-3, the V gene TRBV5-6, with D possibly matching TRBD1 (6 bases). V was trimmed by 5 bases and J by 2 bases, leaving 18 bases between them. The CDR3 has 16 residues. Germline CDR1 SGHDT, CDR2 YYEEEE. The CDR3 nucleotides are TGTGCCAGCAGTCCCCTCGAGGACAGCCTCACAGATACGCAGTATTTT. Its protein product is CASSPLEDSLTDTQYF.

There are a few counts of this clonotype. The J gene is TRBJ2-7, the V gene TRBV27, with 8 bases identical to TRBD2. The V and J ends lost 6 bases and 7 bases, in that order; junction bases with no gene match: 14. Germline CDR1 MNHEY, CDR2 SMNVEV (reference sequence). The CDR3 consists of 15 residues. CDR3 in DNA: TGTGCCAGCAGCCTCCGTTCAAGCGGGAGAGGGGAGCAGTACTTC. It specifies CASSLRSSGRGEQYF.

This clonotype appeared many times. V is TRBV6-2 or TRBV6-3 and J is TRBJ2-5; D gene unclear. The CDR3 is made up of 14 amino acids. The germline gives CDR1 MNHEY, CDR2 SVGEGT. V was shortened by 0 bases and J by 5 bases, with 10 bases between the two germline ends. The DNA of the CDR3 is TGTGCCAGCAGTTACTCGGGCCCAAGGGAGACCCAGTACTTC. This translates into CASSYSGPRETQYF.

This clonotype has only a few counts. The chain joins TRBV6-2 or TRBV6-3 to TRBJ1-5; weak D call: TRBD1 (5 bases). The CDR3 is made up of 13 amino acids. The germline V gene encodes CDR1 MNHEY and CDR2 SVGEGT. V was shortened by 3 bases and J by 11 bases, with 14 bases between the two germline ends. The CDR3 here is CASSYQGRGAQHF. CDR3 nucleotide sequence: TGTGCCAGCAGTTATCAGGGCCGTGGAGCCCAGCATTTT.

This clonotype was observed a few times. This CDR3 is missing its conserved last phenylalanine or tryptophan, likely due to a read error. The CDR3 coding sequence is TGTGCCAGCAGTGTAACCTATGGCTACACCCTC. This translates into CASSVTYGYTL. This sequence joins TRBV6-1 and TRBJ1-2; D is undetermined. The CDR3 is made up of 11 amino acids. CDR1 and CDR2 (germline): MNHNS, SASEGT. Trimming shortened V by 4 bases and J by 4 bases, and 4 bases separated the two germline ends.

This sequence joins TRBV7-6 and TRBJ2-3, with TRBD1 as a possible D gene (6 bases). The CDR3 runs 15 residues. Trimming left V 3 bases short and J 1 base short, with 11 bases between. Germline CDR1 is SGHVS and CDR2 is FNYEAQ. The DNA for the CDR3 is TGTGCCAGCAGCTTCCTCAGGGGTGGCACAGATACGCAGTATTTT. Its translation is CASSFLRGGTDTQYF.

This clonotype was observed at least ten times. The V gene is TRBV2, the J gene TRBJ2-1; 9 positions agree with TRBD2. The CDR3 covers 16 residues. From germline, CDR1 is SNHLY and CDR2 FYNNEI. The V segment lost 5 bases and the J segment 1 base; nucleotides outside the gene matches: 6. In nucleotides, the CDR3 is TGTGCCAGCAGTATTATAGCGGGAGAATCCTACAATGAGCAGTTCTTC. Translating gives CASSIIAGESYNEQFF. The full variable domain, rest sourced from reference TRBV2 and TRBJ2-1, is EPEVTQTPSHQVTQMGQEVILRCVPISNHLYFYWYRQILGQKVEFLVSFYNNEISEKSEIFDDQFSVERPDGSNFTLKIRSTKLEDSAMYFCASSIIAGESYNEQFFGPGTRLTVL.

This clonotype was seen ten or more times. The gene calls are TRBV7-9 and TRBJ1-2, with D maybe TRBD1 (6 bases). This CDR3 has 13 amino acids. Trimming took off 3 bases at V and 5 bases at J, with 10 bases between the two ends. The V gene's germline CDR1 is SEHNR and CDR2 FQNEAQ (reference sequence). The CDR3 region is CASSLGDTYGYTF. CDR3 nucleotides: TGTGCCAGCAGCTTGGGGGACACTTATGGCTACACCTTC.

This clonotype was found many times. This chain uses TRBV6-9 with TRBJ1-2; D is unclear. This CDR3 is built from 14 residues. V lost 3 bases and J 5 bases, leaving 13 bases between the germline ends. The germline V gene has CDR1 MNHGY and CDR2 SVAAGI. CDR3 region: CASSYWKVGYGYTF. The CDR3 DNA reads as TGTGCCAGCAGTTACTGGAAGGTTGGTTATGGCTACACCTTC.

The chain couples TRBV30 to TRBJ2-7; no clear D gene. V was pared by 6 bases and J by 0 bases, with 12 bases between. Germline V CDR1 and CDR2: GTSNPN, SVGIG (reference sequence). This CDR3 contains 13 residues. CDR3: CACAASSSYEQYF. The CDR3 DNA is TGTGCCTGCGCCGCATCTAGCTCCTACGAGCAGTACTTC.

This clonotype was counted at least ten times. This CDR3 is CATAQAFRHNEQFF. In DNA form, the CDR3 reads TGTGCCACCGCCCAGGCATTTAGGCACAATGAGCAGTTCTTC. The V call is TRBV28, the J call TRBJ2-1, with D uncertain. The CDR3 has 14 amino acids. Germline CDR1 reads MDHEN; CDR2 reads SYDVKM. Trimming removed 10 bases at V and 5 bases at J, with 18 bases between.

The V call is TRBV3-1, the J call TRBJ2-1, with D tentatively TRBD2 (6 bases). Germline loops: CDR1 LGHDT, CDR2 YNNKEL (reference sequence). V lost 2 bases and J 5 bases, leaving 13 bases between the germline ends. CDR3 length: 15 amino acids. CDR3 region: CASSQQSTSNNEQFF. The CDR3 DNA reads TGTGCCAGCAGCCAACAAAGCACTAGCAACAATGAGCAGTTCTTC.

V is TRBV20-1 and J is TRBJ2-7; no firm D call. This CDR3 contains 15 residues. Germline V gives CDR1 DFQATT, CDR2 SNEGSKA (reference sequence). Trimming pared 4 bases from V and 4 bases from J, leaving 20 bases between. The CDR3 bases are TGCAGTGCTACGGGCCCCCCCGCTGCTGGGTACGAGCAGTACTTC. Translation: CSATGPPAAGYEQYF.

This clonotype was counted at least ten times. This CDR3 reads CASSEARETQYF. For the CDR3, the DNA is TGTGCCAGCAGTGAAGCTCGGGAGACCCAGTACTTC. The chain links TRBV2 to TRBJ2-5; D not resolved. The length of the CDR3 is 12 residues. The germline gives CDR1 SNHLY, CDR2 FYNNEI. V shed 0 bases and J shed 5 bases, with 4 bases lying between them.

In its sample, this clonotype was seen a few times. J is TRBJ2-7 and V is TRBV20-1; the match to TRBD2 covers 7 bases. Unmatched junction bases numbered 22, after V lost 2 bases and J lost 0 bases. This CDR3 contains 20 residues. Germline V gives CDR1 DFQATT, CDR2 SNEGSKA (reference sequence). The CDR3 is CSARSTGGSTTGTISYEQYF. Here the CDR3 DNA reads TGCAGTGCTAGAAGCACCGGGGGAAGCACGACCGGGACTATCTCCTACGAGCAGTACTTC.

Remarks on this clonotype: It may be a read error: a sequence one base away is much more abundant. This CDR3 is CASSSGSPGNTIYF. The DNA of the CDR3 is TGTGCCAGCAGTTCCGGGAGCCCTGGAAACACCATATATTTT. This chain uses TRBV28 with TRBJ1-3, with unresolved D. The germline V gene has CDR1 MDHEN and CDR2 SYDVKM. Trimming stripped 4 bases from V and 2 bases from J, with 9 bases between. The CDR3 sequence is 14 residues long.

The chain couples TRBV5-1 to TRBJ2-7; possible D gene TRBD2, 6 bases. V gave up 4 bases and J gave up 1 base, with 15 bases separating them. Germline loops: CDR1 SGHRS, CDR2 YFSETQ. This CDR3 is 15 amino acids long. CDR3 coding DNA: TGCGCCAGCAGCCCACCCCGGGGGATTTCCTACGAGCAGTACTTC. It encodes CASSPPRGISYEQYF.

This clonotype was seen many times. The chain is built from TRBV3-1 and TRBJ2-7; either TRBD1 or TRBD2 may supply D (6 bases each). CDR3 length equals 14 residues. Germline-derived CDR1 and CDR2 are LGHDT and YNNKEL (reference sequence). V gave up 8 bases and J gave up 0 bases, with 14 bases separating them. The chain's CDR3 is CASGDIAASYEQYF. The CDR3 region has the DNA TGTGCCAGCGGGGACATAGCGGCCTCCTACGAGCAGTACTTC.

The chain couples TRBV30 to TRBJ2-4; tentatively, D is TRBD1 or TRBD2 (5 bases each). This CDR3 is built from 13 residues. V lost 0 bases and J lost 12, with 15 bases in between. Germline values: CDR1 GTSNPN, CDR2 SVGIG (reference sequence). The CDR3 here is CAWSVLPGPDQYF. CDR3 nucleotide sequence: TGTGCCTGGAGTGTACTTCCGGGACCCGATCAGTACTTC.

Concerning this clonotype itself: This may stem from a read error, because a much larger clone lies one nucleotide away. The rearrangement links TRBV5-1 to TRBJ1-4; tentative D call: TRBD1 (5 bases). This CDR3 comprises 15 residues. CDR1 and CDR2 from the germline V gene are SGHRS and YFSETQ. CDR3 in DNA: TGCGTCAGCAGCTTGGGGGACGCCCTTAATGAAAAACTGTTTTTT. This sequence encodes CVSSLGDALNEKLFF. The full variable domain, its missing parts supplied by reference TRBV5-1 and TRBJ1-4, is KAGVTQTPRYLIKTRGQQVTLSCSPISGHRSVSWYQQTPGQGLQFLFEYFSETQRNKGNFPGRFSGRQFSNSRSEMNVSTLELGDSALYLCVSSLGDALNEKLFFGSGTQLSVL.

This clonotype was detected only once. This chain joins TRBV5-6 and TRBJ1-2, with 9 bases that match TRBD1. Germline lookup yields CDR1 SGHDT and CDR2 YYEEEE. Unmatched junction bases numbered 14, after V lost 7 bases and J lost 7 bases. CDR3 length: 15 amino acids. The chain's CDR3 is CASHTSRQGVSGYTF. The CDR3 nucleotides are TGTGCCAGCCATACGTCTAGACAGGGGGTTTCTGGCTACACCTTC.

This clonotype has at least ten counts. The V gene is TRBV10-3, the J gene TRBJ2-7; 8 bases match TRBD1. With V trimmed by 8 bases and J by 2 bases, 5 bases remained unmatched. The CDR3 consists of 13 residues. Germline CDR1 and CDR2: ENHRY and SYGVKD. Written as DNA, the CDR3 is TGTGCCATCTGGACAGGGAAGGCCTACGAGCAGTACTTC. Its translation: CAIWTGKAYEQYF.

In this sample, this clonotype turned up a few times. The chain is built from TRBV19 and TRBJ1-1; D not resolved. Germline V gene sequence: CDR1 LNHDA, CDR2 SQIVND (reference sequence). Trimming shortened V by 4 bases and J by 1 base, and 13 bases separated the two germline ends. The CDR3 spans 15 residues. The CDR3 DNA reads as TGTGCCAGTAGTACCCTTCGAGGAGGGAACACTGAAGCTTTCTTT. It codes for CASSTLRGGNTEAFF. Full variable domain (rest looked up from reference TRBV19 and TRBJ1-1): DGGITQSPKYLFRKEGQNVTLSCEQNLNHDAMYWYRQDPGQGLRLIYYSQIVNDFQKGDIAEGYSVSREKKESFPLTVTSAQKNPTAFYLCASSTLRGGNTEAFFGQGTRLTVV.

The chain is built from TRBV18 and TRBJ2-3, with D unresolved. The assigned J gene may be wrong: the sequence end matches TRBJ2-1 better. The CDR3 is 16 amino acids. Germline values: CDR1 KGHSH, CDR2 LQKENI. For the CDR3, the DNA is TGTGCCAGCTCACCACCCCTATTGGATCGAAGCAATGAGCAGTTCTTC. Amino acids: CASSPPLLDRSNEQFF.

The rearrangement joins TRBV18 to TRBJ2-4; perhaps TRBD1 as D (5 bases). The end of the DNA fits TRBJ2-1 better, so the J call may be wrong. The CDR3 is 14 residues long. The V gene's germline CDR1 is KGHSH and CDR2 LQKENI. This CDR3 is CASSRGETSREQFF. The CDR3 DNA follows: TGTGCCAGCTCACGGGGCGAAACCTCACGGGAGCAGTTCTTC.